The rows below give T cell receptor beta chains drawn from one sample of a study of cytomegalovirus exposure and HLA in healthy donors. Assay used: immunoSEQ multiplex PCR; TCRdb lists only in-frame clones, some missing. The table lists 100,000 to 150,000 clones, approximately 82% of them singletons, with 2.7% in the top ten. The sequenced material came from PBMCs. These receptors all come from a boy aged 2 to 9 in good health and CMV-seronegative. Both conserved end residues are part of each CDR3. Fields, in order: clone size, V gene, D gene, J gene, CDR3 DNA, CDR3 protein. D genes are given only for firm matches. The size entry is marked missing in some rows and otherwise reads once, few, many or a size class.

clone size: .
V gene: TRBV9
D gene: .
J gene: TRBJ1-1
CDR3 DNA: TGTGCCAGCAGCGTATCGTCGGGAACCACTGAAGCTTTCTTT
CDR3 protein: CASSVSSGTTEAFF

clone size: .
V gene: TRBV29-1
D gene: .
J gene: TRBJ1-1
CDR3 DNA: TGCAGCGTTGAAGATGAGGGTGTGAACACTGAAGCTTTCTTT
CDR3 protein: CSVEDEGVNTEAFF

clone size: few
V gene: TRBV2
D gene: .
J gene: TRBJ1-4
CDR3 DNA: TGTGCCAGCAGTGGAGGCTTAGTGACGGATGAAAAACTGTTTTTT
CDR3 protein: CASSGGLVTDEKLFF

clone size: .
V gene: TRBV9
D gene: TRBD2
J gene: TRBJ2-3
CDR3 DNA: TGTGCCAGCAGCGTAGTGGATAGCGGGAGGGCACCCACAGATACGCAGTATTTT
CDR3 protein: CASSVVDSGRAPTDTQYF

clone size: few
V gene: TRBV7-8
D gene: .
J gene: TRBJ2-3
CDR3 DNA: TGTGCCAGCAGTCTTGACCCGATAGCATTAAGGGATACGCAGTATTTT
CDR3 protein: CASSLDPIALRDTQYF

clone size: .
V gene: TRBV30
D gene: TRBD2
J gene: TRBJ2-3
CDR3 DNA: TGTGCCTGGAGTGTAGGCGGGGGGGCCGGCACAGATACGCAGTATTTT
CDR3 protein: CAWSVGGGAGTDTQYF

clone size: .
V gene: TRBV7-9
D gene: TRBD1
J gene: TRBJ1-3
CDR3 DNA: TGTGCCAGCAGCTTCCGTCCCGGGACAGTGGATGTCACCATATATTTT
CDR3 protein: CASSFRPGTVDVTIYF

clone size: once
V gene: TRBV7-6
D gene: TRBD1
J gene: TRBJ1-6
CDR3 DNA: TGTGCCAGCAGCTCCCGGGACAGTGGGAATTCACCCCTCCACTTT
CDR3 protein: CASSSRDSGNSPLHF

clone size: .
V gene: TRBV7-9
D gene: .
J gene: TRBJ2-7
CDR3 DNA: TGTGCCAGCAGCCCACCGGGGCAGGGGCTATACGAGCAGTACTTC
CDR3 protein: CASSPPGQGLYEQYF

clone size: .
V gene: TRBV7-2
D gene: .
J gene: TRBJ2-7
CDR3 DNA: TGTGCCAGCAGCTTAGTTCCGAACTACTCCTACGAGCAGTACTTC
CDR3 protein: CASSLVPNYSYEQYF

clone size: once
V gene: TRBV9
D gene: TRBD1
J gene: TRBJ1-1
CDR3 DNA: TGTGCCAGCAGCGTAACCGGGGACAGCAACACTGAAGCTTTCTTT
CDR3 protein: CASSVTGDSNTEAFF

clone size: .
V gene: TRBV6-4
D gene: TRBD2
J gene: TRBJ2-1
CDR3 DNA: TGTGCCAGCAGTGAGGCTAGCGGGGGCTACAATGAGCAGTTCTTC
CDR3 protein: CASSEASGGYNEQFF

clone size: .
V gene: TRBV29-1
D gene: TRBD1
J gene: TRBJ1-1
CDR3 DNA: TGCAGCGTTGGACGGGACAGGGGGCTGGTCACTGAAGCTTTCTTT
CDR3 protein: CSVGRDRGLVTEAFF

clone size: .
V gene: TRBV30
D gene: TRBD1
J gene: TRBJ2-1
CDR3 DNA: TGTGCCTGGCTACAGGGGGCGTTGGGGAATGAGCAGTTCTTC
CDR3 protein: CAWLQGALGNEQFF

clone size: .
V gene: TRBV18
D gene: TRBD1
J gene: TRBJ1-1
CDR3 DNA: TGTGCCAGCTCCCGTGGTCGACAGGGGTCCTCAACGGAGAACACTGAAGCTTTCTTT
CDR3 protein: CASSRGRQGSSTENTEAFF

clone size: few
V gene: TRBV6-1
D gene: TRBD1
J gene: TRBJ2-3
CDR3 DNA: TGTGCCAGCAGTGCCGGGACAGGGGGCCCAGATACGCAGTATTTT
CDR3 protein: CASSAGTGGPDTQYF

clone size: .
V gene: TRBV25-1
D gene: .
J gene: TRBJ1-5
CDR3 DNA: TGTGCCGGCAGTGAATCGAACGACGGAGCTCAGCCCCAGCATTTT
CDR3 protein: CAGSESNDGAQPQHF

clone size: .
V gene: TRBV4-2
D gene: TRBD2
J gene: TRBJ2-5
CDR3 DNA: TGTGCCAGCAGCCAAGATAATAGCGGGGCTCTGAGTGCCCAGTACTTC
CDR3 protein: CASSQDNSGALSAQYF

clone size: .
V gene: TRBV5-4
D gene: TRBD1
J gene: TRBJ1-1
CDR3 DNA: TGTGCCAGCAGCATTCCGACAGGGGCTGGAAACACTGAAGCTTTCTTT
CDR3 protein: CASSIPTGAGNTEAFF

clone size: .
V gene: TRBV19
D gene: .
J gene: TRBJ2-1
CDR3 DNA: TGTGCCAGTAGTATTAGTCTCAATGAGCAGTTCTTC
CDR3 protein: CASSISLNEQFF

clone size: .
V gene: TRBV2
D gene: TRBD2
J gene: TRBJ2-3
CDR3 DNA: TGTGCCAGCAGTTCGCTAGCGGGAGTCGCAGATACGCAGTATTTT
CDR3 protein: CASSSLAGVADTQYF

clone size: .
V gene: TRBV5-4
D gene: TRBD2
J gene: TRBJ2-5
CDR3 DNA: TGTGCCAGCAGAATGCGGGGGGGCCAAGAGACCCAGTACTTC
CDR3 protein: CASRMRGGQETQYF

clone size: .
V gene: TRBV9
D gene: .
J gene: TRBJ1-4
CDR3 DNA: TGTGCCAGCAGCGAAAGGGGGGGGCCGAAGGAAAAACTGTTTTTT
CDR3 protein: CASSERGGPKEKLFF

clone size: once
V gene: TRBV6-5
D gene: .
J gene: TRBJ2-7
CDR3 DNA: TGTGCCAGCAGTTACGCAGGTGGCGAGCAGTACTTC
CDR3 protein: CASSYAGGEQYF

clone size: .
V gene: TRBV28
D gene: .
J gene: TRBJ2-1
CDR3 DNA: TGTGCCAGCAGTTTCTCTTTAACAGAAAATGAGCAGTTCTTC
CDR3 protein: CASSFSLTENEQFF

clone size: .
V gene: TRBV27
D gene: .
J gene: TRBJ1-5
CDR3 DNA: TGTGCCAGCAGTTCGGTCACCGGCAATCAGCCCCAGCATTTT
CDR3 protein: CASSSVTGNQPQHF

clone size: .
V gene: TRBV7-3
D gene: .
J gene: TRBJ2-5
CDR3 DNA: TGTGCCAGCAGCTTAACGGCGCGGCAGCCAGAGACCCAGTACTTC
CDR3 protein: CASSLTARQPETQYF

clone size: .
V gene: TRBV13
D gene: .
J gene: TRBJ1-2
CDR3 DNA: TGTGCCAGCAGCTTAGACCGGGAGCCCCGAACGTATGGCTACACCTTC
CDR3 protein: CASSLDREPRTYGYTF

clone size: once
V gene: TRBV7-7
D gene: .
J gene: TRBJ2-2
CDR3 DNA: TGTGCTAGCAGCTTCCTAACGAACACCGGGGAGCTGTTTTTT
CDR3 protein: CASSFLTNTGELFF

clone size: .
V gene: TRBV7-2
D gene: TRBD1
J gene: TRBJ2-2
CDR3 DNA: TGTGCCAGCAGCTACGGATATAGGGGGCTTGGCACCGGGGAGCTGTTTTTT
CDR3 protein: CASSYGYRGLGTGELFF

clone size: .
V gene: TRBV6-5
D gene: .
J gene: TRBJ2-5
CDR3 DNA: TGTGCCAGCAGTTTGGGGGGGGGCGCGGAGACCCAGTACTTC
CDR3 protein: CASSLGGGAETQYF

clone size: .
V gene: TRBV9
D gene: TRBD2
J gene: TRBJ2-5
CDR3 DNA: TGTGCCAGCAGCCCCGGTGTAGCGGGACAAGAGACCCAGTACTTC
CDR3 protein: CASSPGVAGQETQYF

clone size: .
V gene: TRBV6-5
D gene: .
J gene: TRBJ2-7
CDR3 DNA: TGTGCCAGCAGTTACTCCTTCTCCGGGAGCGACGAGCAGTACTTC
CDR3 protein: CASSYSFSGSDEQYF

clone size: .
V gene: TRBV18
D gene: TRBD2
J gene: TRBJ2-1
CDR3 DNA: TGTGCCAGCTCGCCGACTAGCCCGACTGGGGATCAACGGTTCTTC
CDR3 protein: CASSPTSPTGDQRFF

clone size: .
V gene: TRBV12-5
D gene: .
J gene: TRBJ1-2
CDR3 DNA: TGTGCTAGTGGTTTAATTCTTACGGGGGGGATAGTCCTAGGGAATGGCTACACCTTC
CDR3 protein: CASGLILTGGIVLGNGYTF

clone size: .
V gene: TRBV19
D gene: TRBD1
J gene: TRBJ2-3
CDR3 DNA: TGTGCCAGTAGTCCGGCGACAGGGGGAACGGATACGCAGTATTTT
CDR3 protein: CASSPATGGTDTQYF

clone size: .
V gene: TRBV5-4
D gene: .
J gene: TRBJ2-3
CDR3 DNA: TGTGCCAGCAGCCCCAACCCCAGCGGGCGAGTCACAGATACGCAGTATTTT
CDR3 protein: CASSPNPSGRVTDTQYF

clone size: .
V gene: TRBV4-1
D gene: TRBD2
J gene: TRBJ2-3
CDR3 DNA: TGCGCCAGCAGCCAAGATATCGAGGCTAGCGGGGGGCCTGACACAGATACGCAGTATTTT
CDR3 protein: CASSQDIEASGGPDTDTQYF

clone size: .
V gene: TRBV5-1
D gene: TRBD1
J gene: TRBJ1-2
CDR3 DNA: TGCGCCAGCAGCGGGAATACAGGGGCCGCGGCTAACTATGGCTACACCTTC
CDR3 protein: CASSGNTGAAANYGYTF

clone size: .
V gene: TRBV5-8
D gene: TRBD1
J gene: TRBJ2-4
CDR3 DNA: TGTGCCAGCAGCTTCCTGACAGGGCCCCCAAACATTCAGTACTTC
CDR3 protein: CASSFLTGPPNIQYF

clone size: once
V gene: TRBV6-1
D gene: TRBD1
J gene: TRBJ1-3
CDR3 DNA: TGTGCCAGCATCAAAGGACAGGGCGTTGGAAACACCATATATTTT
CDR3 protein: CASIKGQGVGNTIYF

clone size: .
V gene: TRBV21-1
D gene: .
J gene: TRBJ1-2
CDR3 DNA: TGTGCCAGCAGCAAAGGAAGGACGGGGGGGGACAGAGCCTATGGCTACACCTTC
CDR3 protein: CASSKGRTGGDRAYGYTF

clone size: .
V gene: TRBV7-9
D gene: TRBD1
J gene: TRBJ1-1
CDR3 DNA: TGTGCCAGCATCTCTCTCGGGACAGGGGACGCAATTGGGGCTTTCTTT
CDR3 protein: CASISLGTGDAIGAFF

clone size: .
V gene: TRBV14
D gene: .
J gene: TRBJ2-1
CDR3 DNA: TGTGCCAGCAGCCCATTGAGAGTTCATGAGCAGTTCTTC
CDR3 protein: CASSPLRVHEQFF

clone size: .
V gene: TRBV28
D gene: TRBD1
J gene: TRBJ1-2
CDR3 DNA: TGTGCCAGCAGTTCGTCGACAGGGCCGGGGCCTACTGGAGGCTACACCTTC
CDR3 protein: CASSSSTGPGPTGGYTF

clone size: .
V gene: TRBV2
D gene: .
J gene: TRBJ2-4
CDR3 DNA: TGTGCCAGTGGGACACAAGGAGCCAAAAACATTCAGTACTTC
CDR3 protein: CASGTQGAKNIQYF

clone size: once
V gene: TRBV6-5
D gene: .
J gene: TRBJ2-1
CDR3 DNA: TGTGCCAGCAGTTACTTCTGGGGGGACTTACACAATGAGCAGTTCTTC
CDR3 protein: CASSYFWGDLHNEQFF

clone size: .
V gene: TRBV7-9
D gene: .
J gene: TRBJ1-3
CDR3 DNA: TGTGCCAGCAGCTTAGACAGAAACACCATATATTTT
CDR3 protein: CASSLDRNTIYF

clone size: .
V gene: TRBV7-2
D gene: .
J gene: TRBJ2-3
CDR3 DNA: TGTGCCAGCAGCTTATTCCCTAGCGACACCCAACGCACAGATGCGCAGTATTTT
CDR3 protein: CASSLFPSDTQRTDAQYF

clone size: .
V gene: TRBV10-3
D gene: .
J gene: TRBJ2-3
CDR3 DNA: TGTGCCATCAGTGAGGGAGGAGGAGATACGCAGTATTTT
CDR3 protein: CAISEGGGDTQYF